The 16 T cell receptor beta chains below come from one sample, sequenced in a study of cytomegalovirus exposure and HLA in healthy donors. Generated by immunoSEQ multiplex PCR, the TCRdb table keeps only in-frame clones and is missing some. The sample contains 130,000 to 150,000 clones, approximately 90% of which appear only once. Material: PBMCs. Receptor source: a woman in her thirties in good health and CMV-seropositive.

This chain links TRBV28 with TRBJ1-5; D not resolved. The V end was cut by 1 base, the J end by 7 bases, with 8 bases between. The CDR3 consists of 13 residues. Per the germline V gene, CDR1 is MDHEN and CDR2 is SYDVKM. The chain's CDR3 is CASSLSWRQPQHF. CDR3 coding DNA: TGTGCCAGCAGTTTATCATGGAGGCAGCCCCAGCATTTT.

This chain links TRBV5-1 with TRBJ2-5; TRBD2 is a possible D gene (5 bases). The CDR3 has 15 residues. Germline V gives CDR1 SGHRS, CDR2 YFSETQ. V shed 1 base and J shed 1 base, with 11 bases lying between them. The CDR3 here is CASSLTSGGQETQYF. Written as DNA, the CDR3 is TGCGCCAGCAGCTTGACCAGCGGAGGCCAAGAGACCCAGTACTTC. The full variable domain, with the rest looked up from reference TRBV5-1 and TRBJ2-5, is KAGVTQTPRYLIKTRGQQVTLSCSPISGHRSVSWYQQTPGQGLQFLFEYFSETQRNKGNFPGRFSGRQFSNSRSEMNVSTLELGDSALYLCASSLTSGGQETQYFGPGTRLLVL.

The chain carries TRBV15 and TRBJ1-1; D is unclear. Germline values: CDR1 LNHNV, CDR2 YYDKDF (reference sequence). The germline V and J ends were trimmed by 1 base and 4 bases, with 16 bases remaining between them. CDR3 length: 16 residues. CDR3 nucleotide sequence: TGTGCCACCAGCAGAGGACTAACTACCTTGGGCACTGAAGCTTTCTTT. Protein sequence: CATSRGLTTLGTEAFF.

CDR3 DNA: TGTGCCAGCAGTGAGGCAGGGACTTTGAAAGGCTACACCTTC. Encoded protein: CASSEAGTLKGYTF. The V gene is TRBV2, the J gene TRBJ1-2, with TRBD1 as a possible D gene (5 bases). V was cut by 3 bases and J by 8 bases, with 16 bases left in between. CDR1 and CDR2 (germline): SNHLY, FYNNEI. CDR3 length: 14 amino acids.

J is TRBJ2-1 and V is TRBV25-1, with TRBD1 identical over 7 bases. The CDR3 loop spans 13 amino acids. The germline CDR1 and CDR2 sequences are MGHDK and SYGVNS. After removal of 3 bases from V and 7 bases from J, the junction contained 3 bases not matched to a gene. CDR3 amino acids: CASSDGRGNEQFF. The CDR3 bases are TGTGCCAGCAGTGATGGCAGGGGGAATGAGCAGTTCTTC.

V is TRBV7-8 and J is TRBJ2-5; TRBD1 matches at 10 bases. V shed 5 bases, J shed 5 bases, and the junction held 8 bases outside the gene matches. From germline, CDR1 is SGHVS and CDR2 FQNEAQ. This CDR3 contains 15 residues. CDR3 protein: CASSPDRGRVETQYF. CDR3 coding DNA: TGTGCCAGCAGCCCAGACAGGGGGCGCGTGGAGACCCAGTACTTC.

Only a few counts were recorded for this clone. The chain is built from TRBV10-3 and TRBJ2-7; no firm D call. Germline CDR1 is ENHRY and CDR2 is SYGVKD. The ends were cut back, 6 bases at V and 3 bases at J, with 9 bases in the middle. This CDR3 contains 12 residues. DNA of the CDR3: TGTGCCATCAGCAGCACAGTCTACGAGCAGTACTTC. Its translation: CAISSTVYEQYF.

This chain joins TRBV28 and TRBJ2-2; D remains ambiguous. The CDR3 is 13 residues long. Trimming took off 7 bases at V and 2 bases at J, with 8 bases between the two ends. Looked up from germline, CDR1 is MDHEN and CDR2 is SYDVKM. The CDR3 loop reads CASKQTNTGELFF. DNA of the CDR3: TGTGCCAGCAAACAGACCAACACCGGGGAGCTGTTTTTT.

The rearrangement joins TRBV2 to TRBJ1-2; 9 positions agree with TRBD1. V trimming: 7 bases; J trimming: 4 bases; junction bases outside the gene matches: 10. Germline-derived CDR1 and CDR2 are SNHLY and FYNNEI. The CDR3 totals 15 residues. The CDR3 DNA sequence: TGTGCCAGCAACCGCCGGACAGGGGCCGGCTATGGCTACACCTTC. The encoded protein is CASNRRTGAGYGYTF.

The chain is built from TRBV7-2 and TRBJ2-1, with D possibly matching TRBD1 (5 bases). Per the germline V gene, CDR1 is SGHTA and CDR2 is FQGNSA. CDR3 length equals 15 residues. The ends were cut back, 1 base at V and 5 bases at J, with 12 bases in the middle. This CDR3 reads CASSLGPGPNNEQFF. CDR3 nucleotide sequence: TGTGCCAGCAGCTTAGGGCCAGGGCCCAACAATGAGCAGTTCTTC.

The chain has TRBV2 and TRBJ2-7; 8 bases are shared with TRBD2. The junction had 11 bases not matched to a gene; V was cut back by 7 bases and J by 0 bases. The CDR3 extends over 16 amino acids. From germline, CDR1 is SNHLY and CDR2 FYNNEI. The CDR3 loop is CASTSTSGPPSYEQYF. Written as DNA, the CDR3 is TGTGCCAGCACCTCCACTAGCGGTCCGCCCTCCTACGAGCAGTACTTC.

This clone appeared a few times. A read error may produce the germline difference seen at one junction end. For the CDR3, the DNA is TGTGCCACCTGCAGAGCGGGAGGGAATGAGCAGTTCTTC. It specifies CATCRAGGNEQFF. V and J are TRBV15 and TRBJ2-1, with 10 bases lining up with TRBD2. Per the germline V gene, CDR1 is LNHNV and CDR2 is YYDKDF (reference sequence). CDR3 size: 13 residues.

The rearrangement links TRBV6-5 to TRBJ2-2; weak D call: TRBD2 (6 bases). The V gene lost 8 bases and the J gene lost 13 bases, with 17 bases spanning the gap. This CDR3 contains 12 residues. From germline, CDR1 is MNHEY and CDR2 SVGAGI. The DNA for the CDR3 is TGTGCCAGCGGCCTCGGACTAAGTGCGCTGTTTTTT. Encoded protein: CASGLGLSALFF.

The gene calls are TRBV28 and TRBJ2-7; 10 positions agree with TRBD1. The CDR3 consists of 17 residues. V lost 8 bases, J lost 5 bases, and 18 bases stayed unmatched. Per germline, CDR1 MDHEN and CDR2 SYDVKM. The DNA of the CDR3 is TGTGCCAGCGGGTTGACAGGGGGCGCGGAAAGAATCCACGAGCAGTACTTC. Its translation: CASGLTGGAERIHEQYF.

The rearrangement joins TRBV6-5 to TRBJ1-4, with 10 bases lining up with TRBD1. The CDR3 covers 15 residues. J gave up 5 bases and V 2 bases, and 2 bases lay outside the gene matches. CDR1 is MNHEY and CDR2 is SVGAGI in the germline V gene. This chain's CDR3 is CASSYGQGVNEKLFF. The CDR3 bases are TGTGCCAGCAGTTACGGACAGGGGGTCAATGAAAAACTGTTTTTT.

The V call is TRBV15, the J call TRBJ1-3; a weak D match, TRBD1 (5 bases). The germline V gene encodes CDR1 LNHNV and CDR2 YYDKDF (reference sequence). Trimming took off 4 bases at V and 0 bases at J, with 10 bases between the two ends. The CDR3 totals 15 residues. The CDR3 is CATSIGVGSGNTIYF. Here the CDR3 DNA reads TGTGCCACCAGCATAGGGGTAGGCTCTGGAAACACCATATATTTT.